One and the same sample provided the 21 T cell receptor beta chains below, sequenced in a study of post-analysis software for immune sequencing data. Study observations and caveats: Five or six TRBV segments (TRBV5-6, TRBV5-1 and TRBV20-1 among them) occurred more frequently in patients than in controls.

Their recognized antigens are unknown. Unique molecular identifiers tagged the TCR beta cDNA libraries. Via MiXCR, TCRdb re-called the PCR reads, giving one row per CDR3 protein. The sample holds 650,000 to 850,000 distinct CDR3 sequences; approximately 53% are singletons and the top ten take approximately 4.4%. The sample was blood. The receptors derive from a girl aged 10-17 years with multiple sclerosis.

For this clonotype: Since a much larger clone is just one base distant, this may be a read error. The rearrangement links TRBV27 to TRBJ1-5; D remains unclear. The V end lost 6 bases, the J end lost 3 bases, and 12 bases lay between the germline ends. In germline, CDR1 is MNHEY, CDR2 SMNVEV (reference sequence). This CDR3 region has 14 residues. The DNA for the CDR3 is TGTGCCAGCAGGCCGACGGGATTCAATCAGCCCCAGCATTTT. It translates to CASRPTGFNQPQHF.

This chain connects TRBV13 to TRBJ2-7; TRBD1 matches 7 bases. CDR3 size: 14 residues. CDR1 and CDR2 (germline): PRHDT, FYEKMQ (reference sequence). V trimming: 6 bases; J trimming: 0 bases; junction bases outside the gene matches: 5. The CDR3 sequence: CASSSGTDSYEQYF. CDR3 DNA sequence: TGTGCCAGCAGTTCCGGGACAGACTCCTACGAGCAGTACTTC. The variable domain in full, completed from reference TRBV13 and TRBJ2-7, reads AAGVIQSPRHLIKEKRETATLKCYPIPRHDTVYWYQQGPGQDPQFLISFYEKMQSDKGSIPDRFSAQQFSDYHSELNMSSLELGDSALYFCASSSGTDSYEQYFGPGTRLTVT.

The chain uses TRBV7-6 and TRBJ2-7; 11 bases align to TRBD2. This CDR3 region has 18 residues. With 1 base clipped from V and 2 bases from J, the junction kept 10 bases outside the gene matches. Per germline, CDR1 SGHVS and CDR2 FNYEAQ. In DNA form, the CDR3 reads TGTGCCAGCAGCTTAGGGTATGTCGGGACTAGCGGTACCTACGAGCAGTACTTC. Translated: CASSLGYVGTSGTYEQYF.

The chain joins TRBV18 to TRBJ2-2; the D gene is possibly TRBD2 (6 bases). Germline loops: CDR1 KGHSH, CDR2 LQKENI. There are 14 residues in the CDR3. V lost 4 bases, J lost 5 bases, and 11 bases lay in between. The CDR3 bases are TGTGCCAGCTCACGACGGAGGGGAACCGGGGAGCTGTTTTTT. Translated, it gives CASSRRRGTGELFF.

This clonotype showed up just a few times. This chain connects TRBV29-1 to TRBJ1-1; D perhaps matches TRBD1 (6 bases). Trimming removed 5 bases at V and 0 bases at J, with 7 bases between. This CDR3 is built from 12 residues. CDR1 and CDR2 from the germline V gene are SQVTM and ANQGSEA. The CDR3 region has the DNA TGCAGCGTTACAGGGTTGAACACTGAAGCTTTCTTT. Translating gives CSVTGLNTEAFF.

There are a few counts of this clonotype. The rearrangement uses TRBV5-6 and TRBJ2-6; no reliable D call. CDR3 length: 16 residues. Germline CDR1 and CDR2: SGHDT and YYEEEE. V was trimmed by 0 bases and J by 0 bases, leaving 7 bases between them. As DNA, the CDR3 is TGTGCCAGCAGCTTGGGGCTGAGCTCTGGGGCCAACGTCCTGACTTTC. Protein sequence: CASSLGLSSGANVLTF.

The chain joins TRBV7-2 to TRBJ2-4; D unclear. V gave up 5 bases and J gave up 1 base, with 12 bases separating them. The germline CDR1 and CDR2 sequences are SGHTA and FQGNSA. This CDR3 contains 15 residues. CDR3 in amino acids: CASSPASLAKNIQYF. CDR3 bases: TGTGCCAGCAGCCCTGCCTCCTTGGCCAAAAACATTCAGTACTTC. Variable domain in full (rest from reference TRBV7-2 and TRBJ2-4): GAGVSQSPSNKVTEKGKDVELRCDPISGHTALYWYRQSLGQGLEFLIYFQGNSAPDKSGLPSDRFSAERTGGSVSTLTIQRTQQEDSAVYLCASSPASLAKNIQYFGAGTRLSVL.

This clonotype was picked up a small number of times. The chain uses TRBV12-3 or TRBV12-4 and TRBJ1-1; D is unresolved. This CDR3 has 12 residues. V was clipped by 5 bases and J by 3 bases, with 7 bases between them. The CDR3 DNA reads TGTGCCAGCAGTCTCGCTGACACTGAAGCTTTCTTT. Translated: CASSLADTEAFF.

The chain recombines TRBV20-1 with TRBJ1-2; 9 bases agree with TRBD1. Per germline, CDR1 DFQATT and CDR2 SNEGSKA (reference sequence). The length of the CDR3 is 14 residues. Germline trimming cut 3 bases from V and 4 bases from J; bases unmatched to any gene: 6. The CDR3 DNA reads TGCAGTGCTAGGGGACAGGGACCCACCTATGGCTACACCTTC. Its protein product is CSARGQGPTYGYTF.

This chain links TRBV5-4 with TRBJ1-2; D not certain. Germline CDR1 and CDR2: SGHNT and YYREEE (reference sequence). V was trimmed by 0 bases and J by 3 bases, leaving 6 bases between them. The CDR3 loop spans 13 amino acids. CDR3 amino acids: CASSLGEDYGYTF. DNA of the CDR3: TGTGCCAGCAGCTTGGGGGAAGACTATGGCTACACCTTC.

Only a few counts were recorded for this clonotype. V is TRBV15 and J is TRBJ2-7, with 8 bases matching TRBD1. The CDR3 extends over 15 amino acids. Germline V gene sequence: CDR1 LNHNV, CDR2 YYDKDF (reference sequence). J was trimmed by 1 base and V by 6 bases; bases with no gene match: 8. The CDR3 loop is CATRTGGTLSYEQYF. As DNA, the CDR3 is TGTGCCACCAGAACAGGGGGTACTCTATCCTACGAGCAGTACTTC.

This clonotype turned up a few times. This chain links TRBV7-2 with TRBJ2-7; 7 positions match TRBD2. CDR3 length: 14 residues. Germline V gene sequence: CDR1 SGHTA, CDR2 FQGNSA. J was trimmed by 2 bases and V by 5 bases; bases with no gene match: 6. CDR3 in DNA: TGTGCCAGCAGCCCCCTCCGGGAGGCCTACGAGCAGTACTTC. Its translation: CASSPLREAYEQYF. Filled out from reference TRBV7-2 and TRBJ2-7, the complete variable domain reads GAGVSQSPSNKVTEKGKDVELRCDPISGHTALYWYRQSLGQGLEFLIYFQGNSAPDKSGLPSDRFSAERTGGSVSTLTIQRTQQEDSAVYLCASSPLREAYEQYFGPGTRLTVT.

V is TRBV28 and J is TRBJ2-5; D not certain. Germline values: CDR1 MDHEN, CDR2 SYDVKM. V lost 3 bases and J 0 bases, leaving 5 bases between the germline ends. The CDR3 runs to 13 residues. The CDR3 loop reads CASSFINQETQYF. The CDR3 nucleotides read TGTGCCAGCAGTTTTATAAACCAAGAGACCCAGTACTTC.

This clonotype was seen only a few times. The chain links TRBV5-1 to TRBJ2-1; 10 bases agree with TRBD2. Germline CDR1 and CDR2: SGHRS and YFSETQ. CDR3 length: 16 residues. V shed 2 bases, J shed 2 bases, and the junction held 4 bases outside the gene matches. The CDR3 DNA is TGCGCCAGCAGCTTAAGCGGGGGGGACCCCTACAATGAGCAGTTCTTC. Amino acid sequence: CASSLSGGDPYNEQFF.

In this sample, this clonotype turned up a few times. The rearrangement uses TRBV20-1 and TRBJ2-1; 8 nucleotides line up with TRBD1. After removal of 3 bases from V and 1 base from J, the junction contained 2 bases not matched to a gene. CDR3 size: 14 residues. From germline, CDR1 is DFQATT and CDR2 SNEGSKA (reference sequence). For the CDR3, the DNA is TGCAGTGCTAGTGGGACAGGTTCCTACAATGAGCAGTTCTTC. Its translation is CSASGTGSYNEQFF.

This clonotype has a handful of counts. The CDR3 DNA reads as TGTGCCAGCAGTTACTCGACAGGGCAGGGAATAGATGGCTACACCTTC. It is translated as CASSYSTGQGIDGYTF. The genes are TRBV6-6 and TRBJ1-2; 7 bases agree with TRBD1. CDR1 MNHNY and CDR2 SVGAGI come from the germline V gene (reference sequence). V trimming: 0 bases; J trimming: 6 bases; junction bases outside the gene matches: 10. There are 16 residues in the CDR3.

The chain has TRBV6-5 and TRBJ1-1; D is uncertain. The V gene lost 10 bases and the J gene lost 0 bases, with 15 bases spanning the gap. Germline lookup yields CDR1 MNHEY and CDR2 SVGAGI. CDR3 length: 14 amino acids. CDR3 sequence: CATLRLGVNTEAFF. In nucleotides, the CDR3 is TGTGCCACCCTAAGGCTGGGCGTGAACACTGAAGCTTTCTTT.

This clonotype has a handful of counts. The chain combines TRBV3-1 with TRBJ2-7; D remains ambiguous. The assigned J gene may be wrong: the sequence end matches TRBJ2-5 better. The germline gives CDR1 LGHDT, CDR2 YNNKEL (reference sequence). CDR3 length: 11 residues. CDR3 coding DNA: TGTGCCAGCAGCCAAGAGGGGACCCAGTACTTC. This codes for CASSQEGTQYF.

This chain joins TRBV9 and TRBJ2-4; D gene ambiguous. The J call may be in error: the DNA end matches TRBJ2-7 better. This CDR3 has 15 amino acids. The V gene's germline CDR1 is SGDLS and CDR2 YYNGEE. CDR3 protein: CASSVGVTPSYEQYF. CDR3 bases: TGTGCCAGCAGCGTAGGGGTCACCCCGTCCTACGAGCAGTACTTC.

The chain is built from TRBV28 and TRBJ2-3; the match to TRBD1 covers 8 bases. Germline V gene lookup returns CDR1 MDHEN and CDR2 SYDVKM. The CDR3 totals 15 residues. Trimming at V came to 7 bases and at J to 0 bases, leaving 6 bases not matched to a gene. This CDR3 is CASIRQGPSTDTQYF. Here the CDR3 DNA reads TGTGCCAGCATCAGACAGGGGCCTAGCACAGATACGCAGTATTTT.

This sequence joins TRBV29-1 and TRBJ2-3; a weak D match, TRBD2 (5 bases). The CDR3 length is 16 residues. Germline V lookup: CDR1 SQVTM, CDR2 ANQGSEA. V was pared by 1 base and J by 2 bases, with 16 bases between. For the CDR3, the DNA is TGCAGCGTTGAAGGAGTTAAGACTACCAACACAGATACGCAGTATTTT. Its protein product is CSVEGVKTTNTDTQYF.